Described below is a single TCR beta chain sequence and its context. The antigen is undetermined. These data come from a study of lymphopenia after photon versus proton radiotherapy. General study findings and limits: Photon-treated patients lost naive T cells and TCR diversity; proton-treated stayed stable. In patients who died, overall survival fell as post-nadir TCR diversity dropped more.

This CDR3 region has 14 residues. Germline lookup yields CDR1 MGHRA and CDR2 YSYEKL. V was pared by 1 base and J by 1 base, with 7 bases between. Using immunoSEQ multiplex PCR, the repertoire was profiled, and TCRdb retains in-frame clones only, with some absent. The profile covers over 50,000 clones, with roughly 86% appearing a single time and about 2% taken by the ten largest. This TCR was sampled from a man aged 35 to 55 with gastric cancer. The chain carries TRBV4-1 and TRBJ1-1; D remains ambiguous. The source was peripheral blood, collected from a patient treated with photon-based radiotherapy. The CDR3 loop reads CASSQVTANTEAFF. CDR3 coding DNA: TGCGCCAGCAGCCAAGTTACAGCGAACACTGAAGCTTTCTTT.